The rows below give T cell receptor beta chains drawn from one sample of a study of regulatory T cells in long-lasting Graves disease. TCRdb used MiXCR to reprocess the multiplex PCR reads, holding one entry per CDR3 protein. The repertoire holds around 420,000 distinct CDR3 sequences, with 15% to 18% as singletons. The specimen comprised peripheral blood mononuclear cells (PBMCs), sampled at new diagnosis, from a patient treated with antithyroid drugs. The receptors originated from a female donor with Graves disease. Each CDR3 is given with its conserved first and last residue. The order of the fields is clone size, V gene, J gene, D gene, CDR3 protein, CDR3 DNA. The D gene is left open where the match is weak. Expanded clones are given a class, and other clones once, few, many or no size at all.

many	TRBV9	TRBJ1-2	-	CASSVGPLIGDDNYGYTF	TGTGCCAGCAGCGTAGGCCCCCTCATCGGGGACGATAACTATGGCTACACCTTC
once	TRBV12-3/TRBV12-4	TRBJ1-5	-	CASSSAGMRAPHQPQHF	TGTGCCAGCAGTTCCGCTGGGATGCGGGCCCCCCATCAGCCCCAGCATTTT
many	TRBV3-1	TRBJ1-6	TRBD1	CASSPETGGHSPLHF	TGTGCCAGCAGCCCTGAGACAGGGGGCCATTCACCCCTCCACTTT
many	TRBV28	TRBJ2-4	-	CASSSSGQGIAKNIQYF	TGTGCCAGCAGCTCTAGTGGACAAGGAATAGCCAAAAACATTCAGTACTTC
many	TRBV10-3	TRBJ2-7	TRBD2	CAISGTSGNWYF	TGTGCCATCAGTGGGACTAGCGGGAATTGGTACTTC
many	TRBV28	TRBJ1-1	-	CASRPFGAANTEAFF	TGTGCCAGCAGGCCCTTCGGAGCGGCGAACACTGAAGCTTTCTTT
many	TRBV3-1	TRBJ1-1	-	CASSQEKGAGNTEAFF	TGTGCCAGCAGCCAAGAAAAAGGAGCAGGGAACACTGAAGCTTTCTTT
-	TRBV10-3	TRBJ1-1	TRBD1	CAISERQGGTEAFF	TGTGCCATCAGTGAGAGACAGGGCGGCACTGAAGCTTTCTTT
many	TRBV20-1	TRBJ1-6	-	CSASQGTNGHSPLHF	TGCAGTGCTAGTCAAGGGACAAACGGCCATTCACCCCTCCACTTT
many	TRBV20-1	TRBJ2-5	-	CSEGIQETQYF	TGCAGTGAGGGGATCCAAGAGACCCAGTACTTC
many	TRBV2	TRBJ2-7	-	CASSEDLNYEQYF	TGTGCCAGCAGTGAAGACCTGAACTACGAGCAGTACTTC
many	TRBV20-1	TRBJ1-6	-	CSARDHGVGSYNSPLHF	TGCAGTGCTAGAGATCACGGGGTTGGATCCTATAATTCACCCCTCCACTTT
few	TRBV3-1	TRBJ2-7	TRBD2	CASSQDLALQAGGSYEQYF	TGTGCCAGCAGCCAAGATTTGGCCCTACAAGCGGGAGGGTCCTACGAGCAGTACTTC
many	TRBV29-1	TRBJ2-7	TRBD1	CSVEQLDRGDEQYF	TGCAGCGTTGAACAACTAGACAGGGGGGACGAGCAGTACTTC
-	TRBV11-2	TRBJ2-7	-	CASSSGLIYEQYF	TGTGCCAGCAGCTCGGGACTGATCTACGAGCAGTACTTC
-	TRBV29-1	TRBJ1-1	-	CSGGGEGTEAFF	TGCAGCGGTGGGGGTGAGGGCACTGAAGCTTTCTTT